The 23 T cell receptor beta chains presented below share a single source sample, sequenced in a study of cytomegalovirus exposure and HLA in healthy donors. The PCR employed 60 Vbeta primers together with 13 Jbeta primers. The table came from immunoSEQ multiplex PCR; TCRdb's copy has only in-frame clones and leaves some out. The sample table sets out over 25,000 clones. The specimen was PBMCs. The receptor source for this set is a man aged 30-40 years in good health and CMV-seronegative.

The rearrangement joins TRBV5-1 to TRBJ2-4; D may be TRBD2 (6 bases). Germline-derived CDR1 and CDR2 are SGHRS and YFSETQ. The ends were cut back, 3 bases at V and 4 bases at J, with 14 bases in the middle. This CDR3 has 15 amino acids. CDR3 protein: CASSSTPTSKNIQYF. The CDR3 DNA sequence: TGCGCCAGCAGCTCAACTCCGACTAGTAAAAACATTCAGTACTTC. Full variable domain (remainder filled in from reference TRBV5-1 and TRBJ2-4): KAGVTQTPRYLIKTRGQQVTLSCSPISGHRSVSWYQQTPGQGLQFLFEYFSETQRNKGNFPGRFSGRQFSNSRSEMNVSTLELGDSALYLCASSSTPTSKNIQYFGAGTRLSVL.

The chain recombines TRBV6-5 with TRBJ2-2, with TRBD1 identical over 7 bases. With V trimmed by 5 bases and J by 1 base, 4 bases remained unmatched. The CDR3 has 15 amino acids. CDR1 and CDR2 from the germline V gene are MNHEY and SVGAGI. CDR3 sequence reads: CASSPRTGNTGELFF. The CDR3 DNA is TGTGCCAGCAGTCCACGGACAGGGAACACCGGGGAGCTGTTTTTT.

The rearrangement uses TRBV27 and TRBJ1-1; 10 bases map to TRBD1. The CDR3 extends over 16 amino acids. The germline gives CDR1 MNHEY, CDR2 SMNVEV (reference sequence). V dropped 0 bases and J dropped 5; count of bases not matched to a gene: 6. CDR3 DNA: TGTGCCAGCAGTTTATCCTGGGACAGGGGATGGACTGAAGCTTTCTTT. It yields the protein CASSLSWDRGWTEAFF.

V is TRBV18 and J is TRBJ2-1; 9 bases agree with TRBD2. The junction had 11 bases not matched to a gene; V was cut back by 6 bases and J by 8 bases. The CDR3 runs to 15 residues. The germline V gene has CDR1 KGHSH and CDR2 LQKENI. The CDR3 nucleotides read TGTGCCAGCTCTCTAGCGGGAAGTGTCAGGGATGAGCAGTTCTTC. This sequence encodes CASSLAGSVRDEQFF.

As regards this clone: Within the sample, other DNA sequences also encode this same CDR3. The V gene is TRBV28, the J gene TRBJ1-2, with D unclear. Trimming took off 3 bases at V and 3 bases at J, with 8 bases between the two ends. This CDR3 is 13 amino acids long. The germline gives CDR1 MDHEN, CDR2 SYDVKM. DNA of the CDR3: TGTGCCAGCAGTTTGGGGAGGGACTATGGCTACACCTTC. Amino acid sequence: CASSLGRDYGYTF.

V is TRBV7-3 and J is TRBJ2-2, with D maybe TRBD1 (5 bases). The germline V gene has CDR1 SGHTA and CDR2 FQGTGA. The ends were cut back, 5 bases at V and 5 bases at J, with 18 bases in the middle. The CDR3 contains 16 residues. The CDR3 DNA reads as TGTGCCAGCAGCCCGACGGTAGGGGCGAGGACCGGGGAGCTGTTTTTT. Its translation is CASSPTVGARTGELFF. Complete variable domain (other parts from reference TRBV7-3 and TRBJ2-2): GAGVSQTPSNKVTEKGKYVELRCDPISGHTALYWYRQSLGQGPEFLIYFQGTGAADDSGLPNDRFFAVRPEGSVSTLKIQRTERGDSAVYLCASSPTVGARTGELFFGEGSRLTVL.

The V call is TRBV18, the J call TRBJ2-7, with D possibly being TRBD1 (5 bases). The CDR3 has 14 residues. The germline gives CDR1 KGHSH, CDR2 LQKENI. Trimming took 0 bases from V and 2 from J, leaving 8 bases between them. The CDR3 DNA is TGTGCCAGCTCACCACCGTGGGGCACCTACGAGCAGTACTTC. This encodes CASSPPWGTYEQYF.

The chain links TRBV2 to TRBJ2-2; 11 nucleotides line up with TRBD2. Germline V lookup: CDR1 SNHLY, CDR2 FYNNEI. The J segment lost 1 base and the V segment lost 5 bases, leaving 3 bases of the junction unmatched. The CDR3 is 16 residues long. DNA for the CDR3: TGTGCCAGCAGTCGACTAGCGGGGTGGAACACCGGGGAGCTGTTTTTT. Encoded protein: CASSRLAGWNTGELFF.

The genes are TRBV4-3 and TRBJ2-5, with 7 bases that match TRBD2. This CDR3 has 17 amino acids. CDR1 and CDR2 (germline): LGHNA, YSLEER. V gave up 1 base and J gave up 4 bases; unmatched junction bases: 12. The CDR3 DNA is TGCGCCAGCAGCCAAGGGGGGGGAAGGGTTGGCGGAGAGACCCAGTACTTC. Translated, it gives CASSQGGGRVGGETQYF.

To note about this clone: The junction departs from germline at one end; a sequencing error may be responsible. Other DNA variants within this sample encode the same CDR3. The J gene is TRBJ2-2, the V gene TRBV6-1, with 9 nucleotides matching TRBD2. The CDR3 sequence is 15 residues long. Germline V gene sequence: CDR1 MNHNS, CDR2 SASEGT. The CDR3 region has the DNA TGCGCCAGCAGTGAACTAGCGGGGAACACCGGGGAGCTGTTTTTT. It is translated as CASSELAGNTGELFF.

By frequency, this clone registers medium-sized. This sequence joins TRBV18 and TRBJ1-2; 8 bases map to TRBD1. Losses at the gene ends were 3 bases for V and 2 bases for J; bases not matched to a gene: 11. This CDR3 region has 17 residues. CDR1 is KGHSH and CDR2 is LQKENI in the germline V gene. The CDR3 here is CASSPSGPGGLNYGYTF. CDR3 in DNA: TGTGCCAGCTCACCCTCTGGGCCAGGGGGCCTAAACTATGGCTACACCTTC.

The chain has TRBV7-2 and TRBJ1-5; the D gene is possibly TRBD1 (5 bases). The V end lost 5 bases, the J end lost 3 bases, and 8 bases lay between the germline ends. This CDR3 has 13 residues. The germline CDR1 and CDR2 sequences are SGHTA and FQGNSA. CDR3 protein: CASSQTDNQPQHF. The CDR3, as DNA: TGTGCCAGCAGCCAGACAGACAATCAGCCCCAGCATTTT. Based on the CDR3 plus reference TRBV7-2 and TRBJ1-5, the full variable domain is GAGVSQSPSNKVTEKGKDVELRCDPISGHTALYWYRQSLGQGLEFLIYFQGNSAPDKSGLPSDRFSAERTGGSVSTLTIQRTQQEDSAVYLCASSQTDNQPQHFGDGTRLSIL.

The chain's CDR3 is CSVEGLGRDSFSYEQYF. In DNA form, the CDR3 reads TGCAGCGTTGAAGGGCTGGGACGGGACTCCTTTTCCTACGAGCAGTACTTC. The rearrangement links TRBV29-1 to TRBJ2-5; the D gene is possibly TRBD2 (6 bases). The closer fit of TRBJ2-7 to the DNA end suggests the J call may be wrong. CDR1 is SQVTM, CDR2 ANQGSEA, per germline. The length of the CDR3 is 17 residues.

This chain connects TRBV29-1 to TRBJ2-2; 7 nucleotides agree with TRBD1. Germline-derived CDR1 and CDR2 are SQVTM and ANQGSEA. The trim removed 7 bases at V and 2 bases at J, leaving 7 bases unmatched. The CDR3 length is 14 residues. The CDR3 here is CSARTGVNTGELFF. The CDR3 coding sequence is TGCAGCGCCAGAACAGGGGTCAACACCGGGGAGCTGTTTTTT.

The rearrangement uses TRBV9 and TRBJ2-7; 9 nucleotides agree with TRBD1. CDR1 and CDR2 (germline): SGDLS, YYNGEE. This CDR3 spans 14 amino acids. The trim removed 0 bases at V and 3 bases at J, leaving 1 base unmatched. Here the CDR3 reads CASSVGDRVYEQYF. The CDR3 region has the DNA TGTGCCAGCAGCGTAGGGGACAGGGTCTACGAGCAGTACTTC.

This chain links TRBV6-1 with TRBJ2-1; 9 bases match TRBD2. The CDR3 has 14 residues. With 11 bases clipped from V and 7 bases from J, the junction kept 12 bases outside the gene matches. The germline CDR1 and CDR2 sequences are MNHNS and SASEGT. CDR3 bases: TGTGCCGCCTTTTCTACGGCGGGAGGGAATGAGCAGTTCTTC. This codes for CAAFSTAGGNEQFF.

The genes are TRBV6-6 and TRBJ1-1, with no clear D. This CDR3 region has 12 residues. V lost 2 bases and J lost 3, with 4 bases in between. Germline V CDR1 and CDR2: MNHNY, SVGAGI (reference sequence). Here the CDR3 reads CASSYLHTEAFF. The DNA of the CDR3 is TGTGCCAGCAGTTACCTACACACTGAAGCTTTCTTT.

CDR3 amino acids: CASSYPGVSRMDEQFF. CDR3 nucleotide sequence: TGTGCCAGCAGTTACCCAGGTGTAAGTCGTATGGATGAGCAGTTCTTC. V usage is TRBV6-5 and J usage is TRBJ2-1; D not certain. Germline CDR1 MNHEY, CDR2 SVGAGI. The length of the CDR3 is 16 residues. V was cut by 2 bases and J by 8 bases, with 19 bases left in between.

The V and J genes are TRBV9 and TRBJ2-3; D is undetermined. V was trimmed by 5 bases and J by 0 bases, leaving 4 bases between them. Germline V lookup: CDR1 SGDLS, CDR2 YYNGEE. The CDR3 length is 12 residues. CDR3 coding DNA: TGTGCCAGCAGGGCTAGCACAGATACGCAGTATTTT. Amino acid sequence: CASRASTDTQYF.

This chain uses TRBV7-2 with TRBJ2-2; no clear D. V lost 2 bases and J lost 1, with 5 bases in between. Germline V gene lookup returns CDR1 SGHTA and CDR2 FQGNSA. The CDR3 totals 14 residues. Here the CDR3 DNA reads TGTGCCAGCAGCTTACTGCGGAACACCGGGGAGCTGTTTTTT. Protein product: CASSLLRNTGELFF.

The chain couples TRBV4-2 to TRBJ2-7; tentative D call: TRBD2 (6 bases). CDR1 LGHNA and CDR2 YNFKEQ come from the germline V gene. Deletions cut 0 bases from V and 3 bases from J, with 15 bases between. The CDR3 contains 16 residues. As DNA, the CDR3 is TGTGCCAGCAGCCAAGATCTCTGGGGGGAGGACTACGAGCAGTACTTC. Amino acids: CASSQDLWGEDYEQYF.

This sequence joins TRBV28 and TRBJ2-6, with TRBD1 matching 8 bases. Germline V lookup: CDR1 MDHEN, CDR2 SYDVKM. The CDR3 covers 19 residues. After removal of 5 bases from V and 0 bases from J, the junction contained 12 bases not matched to a gene. The CDR3 is CASSREYRTGNSGANVLTF. Here the CDR3 DNA reads TGTGCCAGCAGTCGTGAATATCGGACAGGGAACTCTGGGGCCAACGTCCTGACTTTC. Together with reference TRBV28 and TRBJ2-6, the CDR3 gives the full variable domain: DVKVTQSSRYLVKRTGEKVFLECVQDMDHENMFWYRQDPGLGLRLIYFSYDVKMKEKGDIPEGYSVSREKKERFSLILESASTNQTSMYLCASSREYRTGNSGANVLTFGAGSRLTVL.

The V call is TRBV5-1, the J call TRBJ2-7, with D perhaps TRBD2 (5 bases). V was trimmed by 4 bases and J by 0 bases, leaving 11 bases between them. Germline V gene data show CDR1 as SGHRS and CDR2 as YFSETQ. The CDR3 runs 14 residues. CDR3 bases: TGCGCCAGCAGCCGGGGTTCGAGCTCCTACGAGCAGTACTTC. Its protein product is CASSRGSSSYEQYF.